This TCR beta chain was observed in a study of T-cell reconstitution after alpha-beta-depleted transplantation in children. Using unique molecular identifiers, the investigators prepared the TCRbeta library. Each CDR3 protein gets one entry after TCRdb re-called the PCR reads with MiXCR. The repertoire holds roughly 220,000 distinct CDR3 sequences, approximately 9.9% seen once, with approximately 5% in the top ten. CDR3 size: 19 residues. Unmatched junction bases numbered 26, after V lost 11 bases and J lost 5 bases. Germline CDR1 and CDR2: LNHNV and YYDKDF (reference sequence). This clonotype was counted many times.

This TCR derives from a human donor who donated a stem cell graft to a child with SCID. This sequence joins TRBV15 and TRBJ2-3; 9 bases map to TRBD1. The sample consisted of PBMCs from the stem cell graft donor, taken from the stem cell graft. The CDR3 DNA reads TGTGCCCACGTGGAACCGCATGGGTCTGGGACAGGGATGGGAGATACGCAGTATTTT. Protein product: CAHVEPHGSGTGMGDTQYF.